Below, one T cell receptor (beta chain) is given with its context. Its antigen is as yet unknown. The CDR3 does not close with the conserved phenylalanine or tryptophan, likely indicating a read error. This sample was taken from a study of T cells in Graves' hyperthyroidism and ophthalmopathy. Findings of the study overall: The blood repertoire included most of the expanded thyroid clonotypes above 0.001.

Germline CDR1 reads SQVTM; CDR2 reads ANQGSEA. CDR3 size: 13 residues. Stable hyperthyroidism: no ophthalmopathy progression over 18 months of follow-up. RNA transcripts served as the template for amplifying TCR beta CDR3 regions. The HTBI set primed first-round TCR CDR3 RT-PCR. TCRdb re-derived calls from the multiplex PCR reads in MiXCR, one entry per CDR3 protein. The sample consists of about 840,000 distinct CDR3 sequences, around 39% of them appearing once. The chain recombines TRBV29-1 with TRBJ2-5; D remains ambiguous. The sequencing sample was made of blood. The source of this sequence is a man younger than 30 with Graves' hyperthyroidism. CDR3 in DNA: TGCGCCAGCAGACTTATAACGCAAGAGACCCAGTACCTC. It is translated as CASRLITQETQYL.